This TCR beta chain emerged from a study of cytomegalovirus exposure and HLA in healthy donors. Overall study context: A subsequent analysis reported that the 95 to 150 validation repertoires were produced on the same platform that had also been used for the 666 first-cohort repertoires.

Whole-study findings and limits: The dataset shows that most TCR sequences were rare, while some public TCRs occurred in many donors. According to reports, the classifier identified cytomegalovirus status with high specificity and sensitivity.

The germline gives CDR1 GTSNPN, CDR2 SVGIG (reference sequence). The CDR3 is 16 residues long. V shed 0 bases, J shed 4 bases, and the junction held 5 bases outside the gene matches. Points on this clone: What it recognizes is unknown.

Here immunoSEQ multiplex PCR was the method, and the copy in TCRdb shows in-frame clones only, minus some. The sample yields about 88,000 clones, less than 90% seen once. The sequenced sample consisted of PBMCs. The chain couples TRBV30 to TRBJ2-7; 14 positions agree with TRBD2. The receptor comes from a woman aged 18-35 years in good health and CMV-seropositive. CDR3 nucleotides: TGTGCCTGGAGTGTAGGACTAGCGGGGGGCGTTTACGAGCAGTACTTC. Amino acids: CAWSVGLAGGVYEQYF. The full variable domain, in which reference TRBV30 and TRBJ2-7 provide the parts outside the CDR3, is SQTIHQWPATLVQPVGSPLSLECTVEGTSNPNLYWYRQAAGRGLQLLFYSVGIGQISSEVPQNLSASRPQDRQFILSSKKLLLSDSGFYLCAWSVGLAGGVYEQYFGPGTRLTVT.